A selection of T cell receptor beta chains follows, all from one sample in a study of shared clonotypes between healthy human individuals. Profiling relied on immunoSEQ multiplex PCR, and the TCRdb table lists in-frame clones only, not all of them. The sample has about 2.4 million clones; just over 90% are singletons. The specimen was naive CD4+ T cells sorted from blood. These receptors originate from a man between 18 and 29 years old in good health. Both conserved end residues are part of each CDR3. D genes are given only for firm matches. Clone size appears in some rows only: once, few, many, or a class for an expanded clone.

D	V	size	J	CDR3	DNA
-	TRBV5-4	-	TRBJ2-5	CASSLRGTQETQYF	TGTGCCAGCAGCTTGCGCGGGACACAAGAGACCCAGTACTTC
-	TRBV5-1	-	TRBJ2-5	CASSLGGLGQETQYF	TGCGCCAGCAGCTTGGGAGGGTTGGGCCAAGAGACCCAGTACTTC
-	TRBV18	-	TRBJ1-6	CASSPMNRADNSPLHF	TGTGCCAGCTCACCAATGAATCGGGCCGATAATTCACCCCTCCACTTT
TRBD1	TRBV28	-	TRBJ2-7	CASSPTGFLYEQYF	TGTGCCAGCAGTCCGACAGGGTTTCTCTACGAGCAGTACTTC
TRBD1	TRBV5-8	once	TRBJ1-3	CASSFTGTGKRNTIYF	TGTGCCAGCAGCTTTACCGGGACAGGGAAGCGAAACACCATATATTTT
TRBD2	TRBV15	-	TRBJ2-6	CATSYYRDYLSGANVLTF	TGTGCCACCAGTTATTATCGGGACTACCTCTCTGGGGCCAACGTCCTGACTTTC
TRBD2	TRBV19	-	TRBJ2-7	CASSILPSGGSKEQYF	TGTGCCAGTAGTATACTCCCTAGCGGGGGCTCTAAAGAGCAGTACTTC
TRBD2	TRBV10-3	-	TRBJ2-5	CAISESGAGGETQYF	TGTGCCATCAGTGAGTCGGGGGCGGGAGGAGAGACCCAGTACTTC
TRBD2	TRBV4-1	-	TRBJ2-5	CASSQAPIAGGMETQYF	TGCGCCAGCAGCCAAGCCCCTATTGCGGGGGGGATGGAGACCCAGTACTTC
-	TRBV5-5	few	TRBJ1-1	CASSLARVGTEAFF	TGTGCCAGCAGCTTGGCAAGGGTTGGCACTGAAGCTTTCTTT
-	TRBV6-1	-	TRBJ1-1	CASSTGNLNTEAFF	TGTGCCAGCAGTACAGGGAACTTGAACACTGAAGCTTTCTTT
-	TRBV27	-	TRBJ2-6	CASPPSGANVLTF	TGTGCCAGCCCTCCCTCTGGGGCCAACGTCCTGACTTTC
-	TRBV18	few	TRBJ2-7	CASSPPALYEQYF	TGTGCCAGCTCACCACCGGCACTCTACGAGCAGTACTTC
TRBD1	TRBV7-9	-	TRBJ1-2	CASSPTGASWGYTF	TGTGCCAGCAGCCCGACAGGGGCTTCGTGGGGCTACACCTTC
-	TRBV21-1	-	TRBJ2-3	CASSRGDRGYTDTQYF	TGTGCCAGCAGCCGGGGAGACAGGGGGTATACAGATACGCAGTATTTT
TRBD2	TRBV5-4	-	TRBJ2-7	CASSLAWGSGRAWEQYF	TGTGCCAGCAGCTTGGCCTGGGGTAGCGGGAGGGCCTGGGAGCAGTACTTC
-	TRBV5-4	few	TRBJ1-2	CASSLVTTSNYGYTF	TGTGCCAGCAGCTTGGTTACAACCTCTAACTATGGCTACACCTTC
-	TRBV20-1	-	TRBJ2-7	CSAGTGEQYF	TGCAGTGCTGGGACCGGGGAGCAGTACTTC
-	TRBV5-5	-	TRBJ1-2	CASSEGLYGYTF	TGTGCCAGCAGCGAGGGACTATATGGCTACACCTTC
TRBD1	TRBV5-1	-	TRBJ2-2	CASSTRQGPTGELFF	TGCGCCAGCAGCACCCGACAGGGGCCCACCGGGGAGCTGTTTTTT
-	TRBV15	-	TRBJ2-2	CATSRDSTAGELFF	TGTGCCACCAGCAGAGATTCCACGGCTGGGGAGCTGTTTTTT
-	TRBV7-3	-	TRBJ2-1	CASSFGQNHNEQFF	TGTGCCAGCAGCTTTGGACAGAATCACAATGAGCAGTTCTTC
-	TRBV29-1	few	TRBJ1-3	CSATGLGSGNTIYF	TGCAGCGCTACAGGGTTAGGATCGGGAAACACCATATATTTT
-	TRBV5-1	-	TRBJ1-5	CASSLGALGQPQHF	TGCGCCAGCAGCTTGGGTGCGTTGGGTCAGCCCCAGCATTTT
TRBD1	TRBV7-9	once	TRBJ1-4	CASSFGQGREKLFF	TGTGCCAGCAGCTTTGGACAGGGCAGAGAAAAACTGTTTTTT
-	TRBV29-1	-	TRBJ2-3	CSAEKGADTQYF	TGCAGCGCTGAAAAGGGTGCAGATACGCAGTATTTT
TRBD1	TRBV28	-	TRBJ2-7	CASSPLTGPEQYF	TGTGCCAGCAGTCCGTTGACAGGGCCCGAGCAGTACTTC
TRBD1	TRBV11-2	-	TRBJ2-7	CASSPPGQGKYEQYF	TGTGCCAGCAGCCCACCGGGACAGGGGAAGTACGAGCAGTACTTC
-	TRBV2	-	TRBJ1-4	CASSAGRAPPEKLFF	TGTGCCAGCAGTGCCGGCCGAGCCCCCCCGGAAAAACTGTTTTTT
-	TRBV6-5	-	TRBJ1-1	CASSYNGPSLGTEAFF	TGTGCCAGCAGTTACAATGGACCTTCACTGGGCACTGAAGCTTTCTTT
-	TRBV19	-	TRBJ2-1	CASSIDGSYNEQFF	TGTGCCAGTAGTATAGATGGCTCTTACAATGAGCAGTTCTTC
-	TRBV5-1	-	TRBJ2-3	CASSSRRELESTQYF	TGCGCCAGCAGCTCCCGACGGGAGCTAGAGTCAACGCAGTATTTT
-	TRBV5-8	-	TRBJ2-7	CASSLAGTYEQYF	TGTGCCAGCAGCTTGGCAGGGACCTACGAGCAGTACTTC
-	TRBV2	-	TRBJ2-1	CASNAGAPSYNEQFF	TGTGCCAGCAACGCGGGGGCCCCCTCCTACAATGAGCAGTTCTTC
-	TRBV5-1	once	TRBJ2-6	CASSGGLEILSGANVLTF	TGCGCCAGCAGCGGGGGGTTGGAGATTTTGTCTGGGGCCAACGTCCTGACTTTC
-	TRBV7-2	-	TRBJ1-2	CASSSQGPAPYGYTF	TGTGCTAGCAGCTCGCAGGGGCCCGCACCCTATGGCTACACCTTC
TRBD2	TRBV29-1	-	TRBJ2-2	CSVGQGGSGELFF	TGCAGCGTTGGTCAGGGAGGGTCCGGGGAGCTGTTTTTT
-	TRBV27	once	TRBJ2-7	CASSLSGGEKAYEQYF	TGTGCCAGCAGTTTATCGGGGGGCGAGAAGGCCTACGAGCAGTACTTC
TRBD2	TRBV6-6	once	TRBJ2-1	CASSLAGSYNEQFF	TGTGCCAGCAGTTTAGCGGGGTCTTACAATGAGCAGTTCTTC
-	TRBV5-4	-	TRBJ1-3	CASSLSGHSGNTIYF	TGTGCCAGCAGCTTATCAGGCCATTCTGGAAACACCATATATTTT
-	TRBV5-1	-	TRBJ2-1	CASSQPVDKWFF	TGCGCCAGCAGCCAGCCCGTTGATAAATGGTTCTTC
-	TRBV7-3	-	TRBJ2-1	CASSLLGGEQFF	TGTGCCAGCAGCTTACTCGGGGGTGAGCAGTTCTTC
TRBD2	TRBV5-8	-	TRBJ2-5	CASRDGLAGLQETQYF	TGTGCCAGCAGGGACGGACTAGCGGGGCTTCAAGAGACCCAGTACTTC
TRBD2	TRBV6-4	-	TRBJ2-1	CASSSGLAGVDEQFF	TGTGCCAGCAGTTCGGGACTAGCGGGAGTCGATGAGCAGTTCTTC
-	TRBV5-1	-	TRBJ2-6	CASSLVGQRVSGANVLTF	TGCGCCAGCAGCTTGGTAGGACAGAGAGTCTCTGGGGCCAACGTCCTGACTTTC